This is a list of T cell receptor beta chains from one sample in a study of T cell changes during pregnancy in multiple sclerosis. The table came from immunoSEQ multiplex PCR; TCRdb's copy has only in-frame clones and leaves some out. The table lists some 44,000 clones, more than 80% of them singletons. Sample: CD4+ T cells from peripheral blood mononuclear cells, taken before pregnancy. Receptors originate from a female donor with multiple sclerosis, enrolled in a pregnancy study. The CDR3 runs from the conserved cysteine through the conserved F or W. Fields, in order: V gene, clone size, D gene, J gene, CDR3 protein, CDR3 DNA. The D gene is left open where the match is weak. Clone sizes are given selectively: once, few, many, or a class where the clone is expanded.

V: TRBV11-3
size: -
D: TRBD1
J: TRBJ2-7
CDR3: CASSLGDRPYEQYF
DNA: TGTGCCAGCAGCTTAGGGGACAGACCCTACGAGCAGTACTTC

V: TRBV4-1
size: -
D: -
J: TRBJ2-7
CDR3: CASSQGRLGDSYEQYF
DNA: TGCGCCAGCAGCCAGGGGAGACTAGGGGACTCCTACGAGCAGTACTTC

V: TRBV5-1
size: -
D: TRBD1
J: TRBJ1-1
CDR3: CASSWGQVMNTEAFF
DNA: TGCGCCAGCAGCTGGGGACAGGTAATGAACACTGAAGCTTTCTTT

V: TRBV4-1
size: once
D: -
J: TRBJ2-1
CDR3: CASSQDPDRGEQFF
DNA: TGCGCCAGCAGCCAAGACCCGGACAGAGGGGAGCAGTTCTTC

V: TRBV30
size: -
D: -
J: TRBJ2-5
CDR3: CAWGDPRETQYF
DNA: TGTGCCTGGGGTGACCCTCGGGAGACCCAGTACTTC

V: TRBV30
size: -
D: -
J: TRBJ1-4
CDR3: CAWMNRDNEKLFF
DNA: TGTGCCTGGATGAACAGGGATAATGAAAAACTGTTTTTT

V: TRBV4-1
size: -
D: TRBD1
J: TRBJ2-6
CDR3: CASSQDKGQAVSGANVLTF
DNA: TGCGCCAGCAGCCAAGATAAGGGACAGGCGGTCTCTGGGGCCAACGTCCTGACTTTC

V: TRBV6-6
size: -
D: -
J: TRBJ1-2
CDR3: CASSSSRSLYGYTF
DNA: TGTGCCAGCAGTTCTTCCCGGTCCCTCTATGGCTACACCTTC

V: TRBV5-4
size: -
D: TRBD2
J: TRBJ2-3
CDR3: CASSLDPTSGRDTDTQYF
DNA: TGTGCCAGCAGCTTGGATCCGACTAGCGGGAGAGACACAGATACGCAGTATTTT

V: TRBV28
size: -
D: TRBD1
J: TRBJ1-5
CDR3: CASSLTGTSQPQHF
DNA: TGTGCCAGCAGTTTGACAGGGACAAGCCAGCCCCAGCATTTT

V: TRBV19
size: -
D: -
J: TRBJ2-2
CDR3: CASSRTLGELFF
DNA: TGTGCCAGTAGTAGGACTCTCGGGGAGCTGTTTTTT

V: TRBV5-6
size: -
D: -
J: TRBJ2-7
CDR3: CASSFFGVGIAYEQYF
DNA: TGTGCCAGCAGCTTTTTCGGGGTAGGGATTGCCTACGAGCAGTACTTC

V: TRBV15
size: -
D: TRBD2
J: TRBJ2-7
CDR3: CATSPSAGLAGGSYEQYF
DNA: TGTGCCACCAGCCCTAGCGCGGGACTAGCGGGAGGCTCCTACGAGCAGTACTTC

V: TRBV2
size: -
D: TRBD2
J: TRBJ2-7
CDR3: CAIDEGLAGGLSYEQYF
DNA: TGTGCCATCGACGAGGGGCTAGCGGGAGGCCTCTCCTACGAGCAGTACTTC

V: TRBV2
size: -
D: -
J: TRBJ1-2
CDR3: CASSEPGRGLLANYGYTF
DNA: TGTGCCAGCAGTGAACCTGGCAGGGGACTATTAGCTAACTATGGCTACACCTTC

V: TRBV2
size: -
D: TRBD1
J: TRBJ2-7
CDR3: CASSRQGAMYEQYF
DNA: TGTGCCAGCAGCCGACAGGGGGCAATGTACGAGCAGTACTTC

V: TRBV28
size: -
D: -
J: TRBJ2-2
CDR3: CASGLNTGELFF
DNA: TGTGCCAGCGGACTTAACACCGGGGAGCTGTTTTTT

V: TRBV18
size: -
D: -
J: TRBJ2-7
CDR3: CASSQSGQSRYEQYF
DNA: TGTGCCAGCTCACAGTCAGGTCAGAGCCGCTACGAGCAGTACTTC

V: TRBV5-1
size: -
D: TRBD2
J: TRBJ2-1
CDR3: CASSSTSGASGEQFF
DNA: TGCGCCAGCAGCAGTACTAGCGGGGCCTCCGGGGAGCAGTTCTTC

V: TRBV2
size: -
D: TRBD1
J: TRBJ1-6
CDR3: CASNLELTGGSPLHF
DNA: TGTGCCAGCAACCTGGAGTTGACAGGGGGTTCACCCCTCCACTTT

V: TRBV28
size: -
D: -
J: TRBJ1-1
CDR3: CASSPPGRKAFF
DNA: TGTGCCAGCTCTCCCCCAGGCAGAAAAGCTTTCTTT

V: TRBV7-9
size: -
D: TRBD2
J: TRBJ2-7
CDR3: CASSSYSGLAYEQYF
DNA: TGTGCCAGCAGCTCCTACTCGGGACTAGCCTACGAGCAGTACTTC

V: TRBV16
size: -
D: -
J: TRBJ1-5
CDR3: CASSSRTGINQPQHF
DNA: TGTGCCAGCAGCTCCCGAACGGGAATTAATCAGCCCCAGCATTTT

V: TRBV5-6
size: -
D: -
J: TRBJ1-2
CDR3: CASSLYDLNYGYTF
DNA: TGTGCCAGCAGCTTATATGACTTAAACTATGGCTACACCTTC

V: TRBV9
size: -
D: TRBD2
J: TRBJ2-1
CDR3: CASSVLLAGTYNEQFF
DNA: TGTGCCAGCAGCGTACTTTTAGCGGGTACCTACAATGAGCAGTTCTTC

V: TRBV10-3
size: -
D: TRBD2
J: TRBJ2-7
CDR3: CAIRGGMSSYEQYF
DNA: TGTGCCATCAGGGGAGGGATGAGCTCCTACGAGCAGTACTTC

V: TRBV7-8
size: once
D: -
J: TRBJ2-7
CDR3: CASGQGILLGAYEQYF
DNA: TGTGCCAGCGGCCAGGGAATTCTCCTTGGGGCCTACGAGCAGTACTTC

V: TRBV6-5
size: few
D: -
J: TRBJ2-7
CDR3: CASSPGLSGLDEQYF
DNA: TGTGCCAGCAGCCCCGGACTATCGGGCTTGGACGAGCAGTACTTC

V: TRBV6-1
size: -
D: TRBD2
J: TRBJ2-1
CDR3: CASSVGLAGGQVSYNEQFF
DNA: TGTGCCAGCAGTGTGGGGTTAGCGGGAGGCCAGGTCTCGTACAATGAGCAGTTCTTC

V: TRBV20-1
size: -
D: -
J: TRBJ2-3
CDR3: CSHGITDTQYF
DNA: TGCAGCCACGGGATCACAGATACGCAGTATTTT

V: TRBV6-5
size: -
D: -
J: TRBJ2-5
CDR3: CASSRQETQYF
DNA: TGTGCCAGCAGTCGCCAAGAGACCCAGTACTTC

V: TRBV7-2
size: -
D: -
J: TRBJ2-1
CDR3: CASSLALEGLVARRYNEQFF
DNA: TGTGCCAGCAGCTTAGCGCTCGAGGGACTCGTCGCGAGACGGTACAATGAGCAGTTCTTC

V: TRBV7-9
size: few
D: -
J: TRBJ2-2
CDR3: CASNLNSGTGELFF
DNA: TGTGCCAGCAACTTAAACAGCGGGACCGGGGAGCTGTTTTTT